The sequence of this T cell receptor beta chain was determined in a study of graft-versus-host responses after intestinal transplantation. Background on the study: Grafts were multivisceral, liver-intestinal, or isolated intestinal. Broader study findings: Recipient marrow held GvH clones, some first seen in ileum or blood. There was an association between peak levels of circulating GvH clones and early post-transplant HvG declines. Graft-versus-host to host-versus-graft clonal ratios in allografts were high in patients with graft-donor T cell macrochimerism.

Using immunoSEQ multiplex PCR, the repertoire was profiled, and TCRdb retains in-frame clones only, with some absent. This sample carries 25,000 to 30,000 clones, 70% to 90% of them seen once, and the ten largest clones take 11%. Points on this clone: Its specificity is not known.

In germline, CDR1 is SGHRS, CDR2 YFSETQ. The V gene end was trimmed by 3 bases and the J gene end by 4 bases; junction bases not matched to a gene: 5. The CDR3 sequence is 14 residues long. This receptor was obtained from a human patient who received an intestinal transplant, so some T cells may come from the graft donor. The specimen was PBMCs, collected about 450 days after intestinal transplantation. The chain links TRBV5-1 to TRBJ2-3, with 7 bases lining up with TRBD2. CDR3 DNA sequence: TGCGCCAGCAGCTCGACTAGCAGAGCAGATACGCAGTATTTT. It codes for CASSSTSRADTQYF.